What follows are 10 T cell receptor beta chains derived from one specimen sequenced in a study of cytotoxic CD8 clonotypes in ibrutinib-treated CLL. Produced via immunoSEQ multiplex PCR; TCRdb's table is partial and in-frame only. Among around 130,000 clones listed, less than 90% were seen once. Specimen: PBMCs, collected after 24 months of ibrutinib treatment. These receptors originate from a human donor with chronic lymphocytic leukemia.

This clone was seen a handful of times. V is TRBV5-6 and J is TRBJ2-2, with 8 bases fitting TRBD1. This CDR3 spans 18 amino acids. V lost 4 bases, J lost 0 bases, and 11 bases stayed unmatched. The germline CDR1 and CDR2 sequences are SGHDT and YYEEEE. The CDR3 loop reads CASSHFSGQGPNTGELFF. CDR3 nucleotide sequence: TGTGCCAGCAGCCACTTCTCAGGACAGGGACCGAACACCGGGGAGCTGTTTTTT.

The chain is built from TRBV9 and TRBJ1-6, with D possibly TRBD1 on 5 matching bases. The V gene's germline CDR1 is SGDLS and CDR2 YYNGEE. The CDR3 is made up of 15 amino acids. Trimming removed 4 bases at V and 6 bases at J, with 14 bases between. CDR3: CASSSGTFRNSPLHF. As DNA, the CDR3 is TGTGCCAGCAGCTCCGGGACTTTTCGTAATTCACCCCTCCACTTT.

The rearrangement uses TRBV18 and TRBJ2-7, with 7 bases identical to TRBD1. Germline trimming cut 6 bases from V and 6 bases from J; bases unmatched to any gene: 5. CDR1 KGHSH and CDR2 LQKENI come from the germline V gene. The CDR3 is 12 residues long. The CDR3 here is CASSQTGSEQYF. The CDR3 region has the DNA TGTGCCAGCTCCCAGACAGGGTCCGAGCAGTACTTC.

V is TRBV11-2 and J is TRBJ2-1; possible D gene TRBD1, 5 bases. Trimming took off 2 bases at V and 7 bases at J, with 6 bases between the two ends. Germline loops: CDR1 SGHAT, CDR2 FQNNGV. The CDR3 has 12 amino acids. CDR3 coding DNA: TGTGCCAGCAGCTTAACAGGAAATGAGCAGTTCTTC. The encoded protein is CASSLTGNEQFF.

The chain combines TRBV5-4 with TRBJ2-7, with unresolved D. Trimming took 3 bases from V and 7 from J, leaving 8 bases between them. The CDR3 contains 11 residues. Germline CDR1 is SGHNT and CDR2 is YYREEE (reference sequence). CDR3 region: CASSYETEQYF. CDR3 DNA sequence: TGTGCCAGCAGCTACGAGACAGAGCAGTACTTC.

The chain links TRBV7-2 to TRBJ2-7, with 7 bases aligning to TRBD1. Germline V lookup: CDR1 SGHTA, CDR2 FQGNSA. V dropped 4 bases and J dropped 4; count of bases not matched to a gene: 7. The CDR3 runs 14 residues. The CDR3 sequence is CASSSTGPRYEQYF. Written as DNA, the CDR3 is TGTGCCAGCAGCTCGACAGGGCCCAGGTACGAGCAGTACTTC.

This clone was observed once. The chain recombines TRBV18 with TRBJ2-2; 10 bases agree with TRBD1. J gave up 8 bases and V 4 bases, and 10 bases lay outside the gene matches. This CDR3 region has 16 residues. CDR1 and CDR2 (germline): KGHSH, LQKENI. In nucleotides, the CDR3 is TGTGCCAGCTCACGGGACAGGGGATCTCCTCCGGGGGAGCTGTTTTTT. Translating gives CASSRDRGSPPGELFF.

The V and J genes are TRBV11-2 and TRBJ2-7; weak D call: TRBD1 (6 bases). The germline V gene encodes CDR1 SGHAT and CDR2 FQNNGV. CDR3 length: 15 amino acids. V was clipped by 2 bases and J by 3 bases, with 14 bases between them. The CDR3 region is CASSLQGLRIYEQYF. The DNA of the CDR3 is TGTGCCAGCAGCTTACAGGGGCTGCGGATCTACGAGCAGTACTTC.

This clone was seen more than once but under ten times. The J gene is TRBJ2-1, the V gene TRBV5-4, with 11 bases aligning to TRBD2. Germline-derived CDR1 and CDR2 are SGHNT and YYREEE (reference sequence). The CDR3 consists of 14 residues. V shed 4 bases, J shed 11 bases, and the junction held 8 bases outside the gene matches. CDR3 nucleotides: TGTGCCAGCAGCCCTACTACTAGCGGGGGCCAGCAGTTCTTC. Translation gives CASSPTTSGGQQFF.

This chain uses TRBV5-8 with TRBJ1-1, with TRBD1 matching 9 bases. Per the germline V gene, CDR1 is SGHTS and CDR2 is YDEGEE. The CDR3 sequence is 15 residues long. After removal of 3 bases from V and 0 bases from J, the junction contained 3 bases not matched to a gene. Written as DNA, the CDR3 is TGTGCCAGCAGCTACACAGGGGGCGTGAACACTGAAGCTTTCTTT. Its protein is CASSYTGGVNTEAFF. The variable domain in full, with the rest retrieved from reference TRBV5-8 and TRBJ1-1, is EAGVTQSPTHLIKTRGQQATLRCSPISGHTSVYWYQQALGLGLQFLLWYDEGEERNRGNFPPRFSGRQFPNYSSELNVNALELEDSALYLCASSYTGGVNTEAFFGQGTRLTVV.